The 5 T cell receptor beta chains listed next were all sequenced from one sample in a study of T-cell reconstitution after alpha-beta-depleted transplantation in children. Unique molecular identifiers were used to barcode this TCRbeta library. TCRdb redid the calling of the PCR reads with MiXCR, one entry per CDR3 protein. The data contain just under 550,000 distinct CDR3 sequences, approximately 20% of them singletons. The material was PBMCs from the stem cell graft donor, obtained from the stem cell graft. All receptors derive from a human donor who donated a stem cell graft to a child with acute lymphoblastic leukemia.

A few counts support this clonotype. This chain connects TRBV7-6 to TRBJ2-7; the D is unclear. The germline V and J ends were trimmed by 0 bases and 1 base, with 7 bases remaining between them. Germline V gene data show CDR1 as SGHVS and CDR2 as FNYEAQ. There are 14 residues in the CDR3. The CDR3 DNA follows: TGTGCCAGCAGCTTAGCGTACCCATCCTACGAGCAGTACTTC. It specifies CASSLAYPSYEQYF. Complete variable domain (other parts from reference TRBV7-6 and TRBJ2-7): GAGVSQSPRYKVTKRGQDVALRCDPISGHVSLYWYRQALGQGPEFLTYFNYEAQQDKSGLPNDRFSAERPEGSISTLTIQRTEQRDSAMYRCASSLAYPSYEQYFGPGTRLTVT.

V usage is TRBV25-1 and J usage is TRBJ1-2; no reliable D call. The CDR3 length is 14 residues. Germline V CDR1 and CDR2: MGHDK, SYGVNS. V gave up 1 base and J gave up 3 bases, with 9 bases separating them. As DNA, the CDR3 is TGTGCCAGCAGTGAATGGTACAGCCACTATGGCTACACCTTC. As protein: CASSEWYSHYGYTF.

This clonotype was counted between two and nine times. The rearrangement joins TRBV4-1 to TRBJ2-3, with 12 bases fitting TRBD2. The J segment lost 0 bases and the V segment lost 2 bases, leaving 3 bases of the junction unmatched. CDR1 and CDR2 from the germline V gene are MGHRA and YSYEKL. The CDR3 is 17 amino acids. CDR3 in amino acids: CASSQSGLAGSTDTQYF. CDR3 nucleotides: TGCGCCAGCAGCCAATCGGGACTAGCGGGTAGCACAGATACGCAGTATTTT.

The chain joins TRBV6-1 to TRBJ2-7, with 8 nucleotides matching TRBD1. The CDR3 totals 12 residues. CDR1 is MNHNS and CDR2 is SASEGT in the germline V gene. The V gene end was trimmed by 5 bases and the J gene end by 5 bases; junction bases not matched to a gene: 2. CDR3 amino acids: CASSPQGDEQYF. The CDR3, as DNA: TGTGCCAGCAGTCCACAGGGGGACGAGCAGTACTTC.

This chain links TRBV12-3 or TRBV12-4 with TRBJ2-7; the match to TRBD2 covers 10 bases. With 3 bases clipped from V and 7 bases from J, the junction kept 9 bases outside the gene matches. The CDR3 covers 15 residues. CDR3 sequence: CASSLSAGGPGEQYF. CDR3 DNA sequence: TGTGCCAGCAGTTTGTCAGCGGGAGGGCCGGGGGAGCAGTACTTC.